Detailed here is one T cell receptor beta chain. Its target is unknown. These data originate in a study of T cell repertoires in cytomegalovirus infection. Study-level findings and limits: Cumulated frequencies of public TCR beta families served to identify carriers of CMV plus the relevant HLA.

Per the germline V gene, CDR1 is SGHAT and CDR2 is FQNNGV. Trimming cost V 6 bases and J 0 bases, with 9 bases left between them. The CDR3 has 14 amino acids. MiXCR, run by TCRdb on the reads, gives a single entry per CDR3 protein. The sample yields roughly 730,000 distinct CDR3 sequences, 30% to 35% seen once. Sequencing was performed on cultured PBMCs, taken from culture after CMV antigen stimulation. The TCR originated in a human donor in good health (CMV status not recorded). Some clones in this sample may be carry-over from other donors' samples. The gene calls are TRBV11-2 and TRBJ1-3; TRBD1 might be the D (5 bases). The CDR3 DNA sequence: TGTGCCAGCAGATCGACAGTCTCTGGAAACACCATATATTTT. This sequence encodes CASRSTVSGNTIYF.